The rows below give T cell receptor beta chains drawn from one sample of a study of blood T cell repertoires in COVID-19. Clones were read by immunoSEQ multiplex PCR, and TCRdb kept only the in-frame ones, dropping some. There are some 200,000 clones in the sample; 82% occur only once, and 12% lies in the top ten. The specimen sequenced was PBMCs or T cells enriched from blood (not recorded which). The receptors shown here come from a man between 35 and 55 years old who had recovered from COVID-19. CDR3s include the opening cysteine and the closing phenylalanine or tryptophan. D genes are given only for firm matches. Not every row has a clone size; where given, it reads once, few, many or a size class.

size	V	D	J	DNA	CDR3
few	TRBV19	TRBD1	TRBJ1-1	TGTGCCAGTACTGACAGGGGAGCCTCGAACACTGAAGCTTTCTTT	CASTDRGASNTEAFF
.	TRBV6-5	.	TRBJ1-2	TGTGCCAGCAGTTACTCGGGGCTTCTCTATGGCTACACCTTC	CASSYSGLLYGYTF
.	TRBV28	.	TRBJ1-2	TGTGCCAGCAGCCAAGGCGGGGATTTGGGCTATGGCTACACCTTC	CASSQGGDLGYGYTF
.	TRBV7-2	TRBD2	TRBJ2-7	TGTGCCAGCAGCTGGACTAGCGGGAGTGTCTACGAGCAGTACTTC	CASSWTSGSVYEQYF
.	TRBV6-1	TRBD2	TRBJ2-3	TGTGCCAGCAGTGAATATGTGACTAGCGGGAGGGCCACAGATACGCAGTATTTT	CASSEYVTSGRATDTQYF
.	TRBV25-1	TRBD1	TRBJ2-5	TGTGCCAGCAGTGAATGGGAGACAGGGGGCTTCGGGGAGACCCAGTACTTC	CASSEWETGGFGETQYF
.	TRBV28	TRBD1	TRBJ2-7	TGTGCCAGCAGTTCACCGACAGGGAGCTCCTACGAGCAGTACTTC	CASSSPTGSSYEQYF
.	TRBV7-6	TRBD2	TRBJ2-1	TGTGCCAGCAGCATTACTAGCGGGGGGAGCTCCTACAATGAGCAGTTCTTC	CASSITSGGSSYNEQFF
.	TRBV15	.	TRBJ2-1	TGTGCCACCAGCAAAGTGAACTTCGACAATGAGCAGTTCTTC	CATSKVNFDNEQFF
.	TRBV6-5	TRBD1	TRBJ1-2	TGTGCCAGCAGTCTTAACATCGGACAGGGAGGCTACACCTTC	CASSLNIGQGGYTF
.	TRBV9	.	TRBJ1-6	TGTGCCAGCAGCGCGGACTTTTACTATAATTCACCCCTCCACTTT	CASSADFYYNSPLHF
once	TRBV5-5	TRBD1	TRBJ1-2	TGTGCCAGCAGCCGGGACAGTTATGGCTACACCTTC	CASSRDSYGYTF
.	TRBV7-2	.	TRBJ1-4	TGTGCCAGCAGCTTTGACATATTTAATGAAAAACTGTTTTTT	CASSFDIFNEKLFF
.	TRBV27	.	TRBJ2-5	TGTGCCAGCAGCCCCCAGGGGGGTCGAGAGACCCAGTACTTC	CASSPQGGRETQYF
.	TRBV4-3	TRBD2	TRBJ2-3	TGCGCCAGCAGCCCAGGACTAGCGGGAGTATTTTTGGCAGATACGCAGTATTTT	CASSPGLAGVFLADTQYF
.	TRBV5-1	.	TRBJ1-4	TGCGCCAGCAGTAACGGACAGACTTCAACTAATGAAAAACTGTTTTTT	CASSNGQTSTNEKLFF
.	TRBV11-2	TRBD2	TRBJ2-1	TGTGCCAGCAGCTTCTCCAGCGGGGAAGTCTACAATGAGCAGTTCTTC	CASSFSSGEVYNEQFF
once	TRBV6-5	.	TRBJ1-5	TGTGCCAGCATCCGAGATGGGGGGGTCGGACAGCCCCAGCATTTT	CASIRDGGVGQPQHF
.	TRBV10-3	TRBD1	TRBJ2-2	TGTGCCATCAGTGCCGCGACAGGGGGCTTCACCGGGGAGCTGTTTTTT	CAISAATGGFTGELFF
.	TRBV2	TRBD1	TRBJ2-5	TGTGCCAGCAGTAACGGACAGGGGACCCAGTACTTC	CASSNGQGTQYF
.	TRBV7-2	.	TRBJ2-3	TGTGCCAGCAGCTTAGTACCCGGAGGCCGGTTGACCGATACGCAGTATTTT	CASSLVPGGRLTDTQYF
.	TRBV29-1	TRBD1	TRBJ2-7	TGCAGCTTCCGGGGACAGGTGGTGTACGAGCAGTACTTC	CSFRGQVVYEQYF
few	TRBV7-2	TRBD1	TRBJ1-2	TGTGCCAGCAGCTTAGCGAGCCCCGGGACAGGGGAGTATGGCTACACCTTC	CASSLASPGTGEYGYTF
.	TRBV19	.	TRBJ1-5	TGTGCCAGTAGTATATGGAGAAGACAGGACAATCAGCCCCAGCATTTT	CASSIWRRQDNQPQHF
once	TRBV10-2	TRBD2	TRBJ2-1	TGCGCCAGCAGTGACTCGAGGACTAGCGGAAGAGACAATGAGCAGTTCTTC	CASSDSRTSGRDNEQFF
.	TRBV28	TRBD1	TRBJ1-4	TGTGCCAGCCAAAGGGGACAGGACAGAGAAAAACTGTTTTTT	CASQRGQDREKLFF
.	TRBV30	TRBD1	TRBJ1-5	TGTGCCTGGAGTGTAGGGGGCGATCAGCCCCAGCATTTT	CAWSVGGDQPQHF
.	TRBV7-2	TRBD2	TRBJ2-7	TGTGCCAGCAGCTTAAGGGGACTAGCGGGAGGGCGAAGTGATGAGCAGTACTTC	CASSLRGLAGGRSDEQYF
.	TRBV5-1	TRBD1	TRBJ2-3	TGCGCCAGCAGCTCCGACCCCACCCGGGACAGGGGGTCAGATACGCAGTATTTT	CASSSDPTRDRGSDTQYF
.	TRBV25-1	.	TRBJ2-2	TGTGCCAGCAGTGAATCCAGACTAGGGACCGGGGAGCTGTTTTTT	CASSESRLGTGELFF
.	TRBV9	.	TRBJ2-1	TGTGCCAGCAGCGTAGGCCAGTTTGCTGAGCAGTTCTTC	CASSVGQFAEQFF
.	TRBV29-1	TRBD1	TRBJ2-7	TGCAGCGTTGGGGCAGGGGGCTTCTCCTACGAGCAGTACTTC	CSVGAGGFSYEQYF
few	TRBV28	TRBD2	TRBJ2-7	TGTGCCAGCGAAACTAGCGGACTGTCCTACGAGCAGTACTTC	CASETSGLSYEQYF
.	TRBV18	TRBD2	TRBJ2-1	TGTGCCAGCTCACCACCGGGACTAGCCTCCAATGAGCAGTTCTTC	CASSPPGLASNEQFF
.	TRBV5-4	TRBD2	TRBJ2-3	TGTGCCAGCAGCTTGGAACTAGCGAATACGCAGTATTTT	CASSLELANTQYF
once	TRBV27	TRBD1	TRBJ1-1	TGTGCCAGCAGTATTTGGACAGGGGGGAACACTGAAGCTTTCTTT	CASSIWTGGNTEAFF
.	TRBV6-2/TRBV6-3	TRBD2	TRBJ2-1	TGTGCCAGCAGTTACCCCCTCACTAGCGGCCAGTTCTTC	CASSYPLTSGQFF
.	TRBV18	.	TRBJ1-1	TGTGCCAGCTCACCCGGGGGAGGGGGAAACACTGAAGCTTTCTTT	CASSPGGGGNTEAFF
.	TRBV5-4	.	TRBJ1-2	TGTGCCAGCAGCTTGGGAGACCCTGACAGACGCGGCTACACCTTC	CASSLGDPDRRGYTF
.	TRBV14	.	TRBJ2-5	TGTGCCAGCAGCCAAGCCGAGCGGAGTTACGGGCCAGAGACCCAGTACTTC	CASSQAERSYGPETQYF
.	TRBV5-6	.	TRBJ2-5	TGTGCCAGCAGCGCCCAGGGATGGGAGACCCAGTACTTC	CASSAQGWETQYF
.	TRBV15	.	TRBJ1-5	TGTGCCACTAAAACTATAGACAGGAATCAGCCCCAGCATTTT	CATKTIDRNQPQHF
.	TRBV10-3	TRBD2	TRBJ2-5	TGTGCCACAAGACCGGGGGGGGCTTTTGAGACCCAGTACTTC	CATRPGGAFETQYF
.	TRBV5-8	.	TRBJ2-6	TGTGCCAGCAGCTTGGGACAGTTGAGCGTCCTGACTTTC	CASSLGQLSVLTF
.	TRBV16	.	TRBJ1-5	TGTGCCAGCAGCCTCGGACTCATGAGCAATCAGCCCCAGCATTTT	CASSLGLMSNQPQHF
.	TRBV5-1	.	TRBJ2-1	TGCGCCAGCAGCTTGATAGAAAATCGCAATGAGCAGTTCTTC	CASSLIENRNEQFF
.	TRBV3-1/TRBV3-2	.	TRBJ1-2	TGTGCCAGCAGCCTAGGGGGGGGCGAAGGCTACACCTTC	CASSLGGGEGYTF
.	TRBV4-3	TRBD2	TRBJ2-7	TGCGCCAGCAGCCCGGGACTAGCTTCCCACGAGCAGTACTTC	CASSPGLASHEQYF